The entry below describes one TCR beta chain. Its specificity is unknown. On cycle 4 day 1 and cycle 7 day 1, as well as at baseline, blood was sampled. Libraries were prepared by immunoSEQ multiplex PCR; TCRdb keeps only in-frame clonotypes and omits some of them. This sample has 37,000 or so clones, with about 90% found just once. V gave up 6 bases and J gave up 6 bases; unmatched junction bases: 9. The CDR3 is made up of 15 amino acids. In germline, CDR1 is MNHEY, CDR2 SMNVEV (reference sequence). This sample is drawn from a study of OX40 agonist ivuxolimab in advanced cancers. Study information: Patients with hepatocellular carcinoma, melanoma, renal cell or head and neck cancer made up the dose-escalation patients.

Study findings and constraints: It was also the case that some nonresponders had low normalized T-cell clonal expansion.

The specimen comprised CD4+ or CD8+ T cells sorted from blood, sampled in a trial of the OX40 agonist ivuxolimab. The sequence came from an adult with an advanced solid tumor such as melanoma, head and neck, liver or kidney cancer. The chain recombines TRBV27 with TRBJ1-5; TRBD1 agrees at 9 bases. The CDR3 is CASSLTGGGGQPQHF. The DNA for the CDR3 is TGTGCCAGCAGCCTAACAGGGGGCGGGGGTCAGCCCCAGCATTTT.